Listed below are T cell receptor beta chains from one sample, sequenced in a study of T cell responses to AZD1222 COVID-19 vaccine. Only in-frame clones appear in the TCRdb table, and some are missing; sequencing was by immunoSEQ multiplex PCR. The table includes roughly 40,000 clones, 88% detected once. The sequenced sample was peripheral blood, obtained 28 days after the second AZD1222 dose. The source is an adult who received the AZD1222 COVID-19 vaccine. Each CDR3 is given with its conserved first and last residue. The D gene is left open where the match is weak. Size values are once, few and many counts, or a class for expanded clones, and some rows have none.

V	D	size	J	DNA	CDR3
TRBV19	.	.	TRBJ1-2	TGTGCCAGTAGTAATACAGGGACAACCTATGGCTACACCTTC	CASSNTGTTYGYTF
TRBV2	.	.	TRBJ1-5	TGTGCCAGCAGTGAAGGGACGGAGTGGGAATTAGGACAGCCCCAGCATTTT	CASSEGTEWELGQPQHF
TRBV5-1	.	.	TRBJ1-1	TGCGCCAGCAGCTTGGAGAGCAGGGACGGACAAGAAGCTTTCTTT	CASSLESRDGQEAFF
TRBV5-1	TRBD2	.	TRBJ2-1	TGCGCCAGCAGCCCGGGAGGGACTTACTCCTACAATGAGCAGTTCTTC	CASSPGGTYSYNEQFF
TRBV19	TRBD1	.	TRBJ1-5	TGTGCCAGTAGTATGGGGACAGAGACACAGCCCCAGCATTTT	CASSMGTETQPQHF
TRBV3-1/TRBV3-2	TRBD1	.	TRBJ2-5	TGTGCCAGCAGCCAAGATCCTCGACAGGGGGCGGGGGAGACCCAGTACTTC	CASSQDPRQGAGETQYF
TRBV7-2	.	.	TRBJ2-1	TGTGCCAGCACTTCCGCCCTCCCCGTGGATGAGCAGTTCTTC	CASTSALPVDEQFF
TRBV5-1	.	.	TRBJ2-3	TGCGCCAGCAGCTCAGGACGCGGCTCCACAGATACGCAGTATTTT	CASSSGRGSTDTQYF
TRBV11-2	.	.	TRBJ2-2	TGTGCCAGCAGCCCGGATAGCCTCACCGGGGAGCTGTTTTTT	CASSPDSLTGELFF
TRBV30	TRBD1	.	TRBJ2-7	TGTGCCGGATCCCGGGGACAGAACTACGAGCAGTACTTC	CAGSRGQNYEQYF
TRBV7-9	.	.	TRBJ1-6	TGTGCCAGCAGAGCCGTAGATTCACCCCTCCACTTT	CASRAVDSPLHF
TRBV29-1	.	.	TRBJ1-2	TGCAGCGTTGAACCCTTCGAGGGGGGCTACACCTTC	CSVEPFEGGYTF
TRBV7-9	TRBD1	once	TRBJ1-5	TGTGCCAGCAGCTTCGCGACAGGGAATCAGCCCCAGCATTTT	CASSFATGNQPQHF
TRBV7-9	.	.	TRBJ2-7	TGTGCCAGCAGCTCTCCCGGCAGCCCCTACGAGCAGTACTTC	CASSSPGSPYEQYF
TRBV29-1	TRBD1	.	TRBJ2-3	TGCAGCGTTGTCTCAGGGGGTTCAGATACGCAGTATTTT	CSVVSGGSDTQYF
TRBV7-9	.	.	TRBJ1-4	TGTGCCAGCAGCATTACGCTCGCAACTAATGAAAAACTGTTTTTT	CASSITLATNEKLFF
TRBV15	TRBD2	.	TRBJ2-1	TGTGCCACCAGCAGAGATGGGGGGGAGGATGAGCAGTTCTTC	CATSRDGGEDEQFF
TRBV9	.	.	TRBJ2-3	TGTGCCAGCAGCAACGGGGGGACAATCAGCACAGATACGCAGTATTTT	CASSNGGTISTDTQYF
TRBV10-3	.	.	TRBJ1-5	TGTGCCATCAGTGAGTCGCCGAACCTCGGCAATCAGCCCCAGCATTTT	CAISESPNLGNQPQHF
TRBV20-1	.	.	TRBJ2-7	TGCAGTGCTAGTTCCGCACAGGGTAGCTCCTACGAGCAGTACTTC	CSASSAQGSSYEQYF
TRBV5-6	TRBD1	.	TRBJ1-5	TGTGCCAGCAGCTCCCAGATGGCAGGGGGGAATCAGCCCCAGCATTTT	CASSSQMAGGNQPQHF
TRBV7-9	.	.	TRBJ2-5	TGTGCCAGCAGCCGGTTGGGGACCCAGTACTTC	CASSRLGTQYF
TRBV12-3/TRBV12-4	.	.	TRBJ1-1	TGTGCCAGCAGCACCGGGGAAGGCACTGAAGCTTTCTTT	CASSTGEGTEAFF
TRBV25-1	TRBD1	.	TRBJ1-6	TGTGCCAGCAGTGAATTCCAGGGGGAAGGTTCACCCCTCCACTTT	CASSEFQGEGSPLHF
TRBV18	.	.	TRBJ1-1	TGTGCCAGCTCACCGTCCTATTCGAACACTGAAGCTTTCTTT	CASSPSYSNTEAFF
TRBV30	.	.	TRBJ2-5	TGTGCCTGGAAGACAGGTGGGGAGACCCAGTACTTC	CAWKTGGETQYF
TRBV6-5	.	.	TRBJ1-4	TGTGCCAGCAGTTACTCCACAGGGAGGGGGGAAAAACTGTTTTTT	CASSYSTGRGEKLFF
TRBV7-8	TRBD1	.	TRBJ1-2	TGTGCCAGCAGCCCCTCGTGGGGACAGGGGTATGGCTACACCTTC	CASSPSWGQGYGYTF
TRBV12-3/TRBV12-4	.	few	TRBJ1-5	TGTGCCAGCAGCAGACAGATTAATCAGCCCCAGCATTTT	CASSRQINQPQHF
TRBV6-1	.	few	TRBJ1-5	TGTGCCAGCAGTGAGGACTATAGCAATCAGCCCCAGCATTTT	CASSEDYSNQPQHF
TRBV6-5	.	.	TRBJ2-1	TGTGCCAGCCGGGGTGGTTTCAGCTACAATGAGCAGTTCTTC	CASRGGFSYNEQFF
TRBV2	.	.	TRBJ1-1	TGTGCCAGCAGTGAAGCGCTTCGAGAAGCTTTCTTT	CASSEALREAFF
TRBV6-2/TRBV6-3	.	.	TRBJ1-5	TGTGCCAGCAGTTACTCGAAAATGCATGCCTATAGCAATCAGCCCCAGCATTTT	CASSYSKMHAYSNQPQHF
TRBV9	.	few	TRBJ1-6	TGTGCCAGCAGCGTAAGAGACTATAATTCACCCCTCCACTTT	CASSVRDYNSPLHF
TRBV30	TRBD1	.	TRBJ1-6	TGTGCCTGGAGTGGACAGGGGGTCTCACCCCTCCACTTT	CAWSGQGVSPLHF
TRBV27	.	.	TRBJ1-6	TGTGCCAGCAGTTTAAATCGGGGGACTGCTAATTCACCCCTCCACTTT	CASSLNRGTANSPLHF
TRBV5-1	TRBD2	.	TRBJ2-2	TGCGCCAGCAGCTCGGGACTAGCGGGGGCCGGGGAGCTGTTTTTT	CASSSGLAGAGELFF
TRBV11-2	.	few	TRBJ1-2	TGTGCCAGCAGCCCAACCAATGGCTACACCTTC	CASSPTNGYTF
TRBV19	.	.	TRBJ2-5	TGTGCCAGTAGATTTACAGGGAAGGGAGAGACCCAGTACTTC	CASRFTGKGETQYF
TRBV3-1/TRBV3-2	.	.	TRBJ1-6	TGTGCCAGCAGCCCGAACCGGGACCGTGGATCACCCCTCCACTTT	CASSPNRDRGSPLHF
TRBV24-1	TRBD2	.	TRBJ2-1	TGTGCCACCAGTGACTCTGGGAGGGGCCCGGGCGATGAGCAGTTCTTC	CATSDSGRGPGDEQFF
TRBV9	TRBD2	.	TRBJ2-1	TGTGCCAGCACCCGAGGACTAGCGGGGTACAATGAGCAGTTCTTC	CASTRGLAGYNEQFF
TRBV7-3	.	.	TRBJ2-1	TGTGCCAGCAGCCCCCGGGACCCCCGCACCTACAATGAGCAGTTCTTC	CASSPRDPRTYNEQFF
TRBV30	.	.	TRBJ1-2	TGTGCCTGGAGTGCGGGCCGCTATGGCTACACCTTC	CAWSAGRYGYTF
TRBV3-1/TRBV3-2	TRBD2	.	TRBJ2-1	TGTGCCAGCAGCCAAGAGATAATGCGGGGGGACTCCTACAATGAGCAGTTCTTC	CASSQEIMRGDSYNEQFF
TRBV2	TRBD2	.	TRBJ2-5	TGTGCCAGCAGTGAAGCCACTAGCGAACAAGAGACCCAGTACTTC	CASSEATSEQETQYF
TRBV14	TRBD1	once	TRBJ1-1	TGTGCCAGCAGCTATGGGACAGGGAGAACACTGAAAGCTTTCTTT	CASSYGTGRTLKAFF
TRBV3-1/TRBV3-2	TRBD1	.	TRBJ1-2	TGTGCCAGCAGTCTCCTCCTCCGGGACAGGAGCTATGGCTACACCTTC	CASSLLLRDRSYGYTF
TRBV24-1	.	.	TRBJ2-1	TGTGCCACCAGCGCCGACAGTTACAATGAGCAGTTCTTC	CATSADSYNEQFF
TRBV2	.	.	TRBJ2-7	TGTGCCAGCAGTGAAGGACTGGGTAGCGGACAGTCCTACGAGCAGTACTTC	CASSEGLGSGQSYEQYF
TRBV29-1	.	.	TRBJ1-2	TGCAGCGTAGCGGACGGTTATGGCTACACCTTC	CSVADGYGYTF
TRBV5-1	.	.	TRBJ2-7	TGCGCCAGCAGCGAGGGGGGCGGGAACGAGCAGTACTTC	CASSEGGGNEQYF
TRBV21-1	.	.	TRBJ1-1	TGTGCCAGCAGCAAAGCGCTAGCAGGGGAGGAAGACACTGAAGCTTTCTTT	CASSKALAGEEDTEAFF
TRBV5-4	TRBD2	.	TRBJ2-5	TGTGCCAGCAGCCTCGCGGGGGGTGCCGATATGGAGACCCAGTACTTC	CASSLAGGADMETQYF
TRBV5-1	TRBD2	.	TRBJ2-3	TGCGCCACCCATAGCGGGAGTGCTACCACAAGTACGCAGTATTTT	CATHSGSATTSTQYF
TRBV6-5	TRBD1	.	TRBJ1-1	TGTGCCAGCTGCCGGGCGGGACAGGTGAACACTGAAGCTTTCTTT	CASCRAGQVNTEAFF
TRBV7-2	TRBD1	once	TRBJ1-3	TGTGCCAGCAGCCCGCGACAGGGGCGTAACACCATATATTTT	CASSPRQGRNTIYF
TRBV5-1	.	.	TRBJ2-1	TGCGCCAGCAGCTTGGGGTTGACCTCCTACAATGAGCAGTTCTTC	CASSLGLTSYNEQFF
TRBV7-8	.	few	TRBJ2-2	TGTGCCAGCAGTCCGGGTCGGGTTAACACCGGGGAGCTGTTTTTT	CASSPGRVNTGELFF